One sample yielded the 6 T cell receptor beta chains listed below, sequenced in a study of T cell responses to AZD1222 COVID-19 vaccine. Here immunoSEQ multiplex PCR was the method, and the copy in TCRdb shows in-frame clones only, minus some. The sample lists around 140,000 clones, 92% seen once, with under 3.5% in the top ten. Sequences were derived from peripheral blood, sampled 28 days after the second AZD1222 dose. The origin of the receptors is an adult who received the AZD1222 COVID-19 vaccine.

The chain joins TRBV6-5 to TRBJ1-2; 7 bases align to TRBD1. CDR1 and CDR2 (germline): MNHEY, SVGAGI. Germline trimming cut 6 bases from V and 6 bases from J; bases unmatched to any gene: 7. The CDR3 runs 13 residues. The DNA for the CDR3 is TGTGCCAGCAGAAAGAGGCAGGGGGATGGCTACACCTTC. Its translation is CASRKRQGDGYTF.

This chain uses TRBV6-1 with TRBJ1-1, with D possibly matching TRBD1 (6 bases). This CDR3 has 11 residues. Trimming stripped 6 bases from V and 10 bases from J, with 12 bases between. Germline assignment: CDR1 MNHNS and CDR2 SASEGT. CDR3 nucleotides: TGTGCCAGCAGCCGGGGGCCTGGAGCTTTCTTT. Its translation: CASSRGPGAFF.

V is TRBV20-1 and J is TRBJ1-1; no firm D call. V lost 5 bases and J 14 bases, leaving 15 bases between the germline ends. Germline-derived CDR1 and CDR2 are DFQATT and SNEGSKA (reference sequence). The CDR3 is 10 residues long. The CDR3 spells CSAGPQMGFF. CDR3 nucleotide sequence: TGCAGTGCTGGGCCTCAAATGGGGTTCTTT.

The V and J genes are TRBV28 and TRBJ2-7, with a weak D call TRBD2 (5 bases). The germline V gene encodes CDR1 MDHEN and CDR2 SYDVKM. The CDR3 contains 12 residues. Trimming took 6 bases from V and 3 from J, leaving 9 bases between them. The CDR3 coding sequence is TGTGCCAGCAGGGAGGACGGCTACGAGCAGTACTTC. Translating it yields CASREDGYEQYF.

The CDR3 DNA reads TGTGCCAGCTCGAGCTTAGAGGGGAGGCCCTCCTACAATGAGCAGTTCTTC. Amino acids: CASSSLEGRPSYNEQFF. The chain combines TRBV18 with TRBJ2-1, with D possibly matching TRBD2 (6 bases). CDR3 length equals 17 residues. Looked up from germline, CDR1 is KGHSH and CDR2 is LQKENI. V gave up 6 bases and J gave up 0 bases, with 18 bases separating them.

The chain employs TRBV28 and TRBJ1-5, with TRBD1 matching 7 bases. Looked up from germline, CDR1 is MDHEN and CDR2 is SYDVKM. The ends lost 5 bases at V and 2 bases at J; junction bases unmatched: 6. The CDR3 contains 15 residues. CDR3 residues: CASSPTGAGNQPQHF. The CDR3 DNA reads as TGTGCCAGCAGTCCCACAGGGGCGGGCAATCAGCCCCAGCATTTT.